The clone carrying this T cell receptor beta chain came up a few times. Its antigen is unknown. V lost 5 bases and J lost 1; bases outside the gene matches: 9. CDR3 length equals 17 residues. Per the germline V gene, CDR1 is MNHEY and CDR2 is SMNVEV (reference sequence). This sample is drawn from a study of identical twins. TCRdb recomputed calls from the 5' RACE reads with MiXCR, one row per CDR3 protein. The table shows fewer than 900,000 distinct CDR3 sequences, with about 20% occurring only once. Broader study findings: Possibly, invariant MAIT and iNKT cells partly confounded zero-insertion analyses.

These data were also filed under a second study, of T cells expressing NK-cell markers. That report adds: With respect to HCMV, seven of the eight sequenced donors were seropositive, and one was seronegative. No clear determination of HCMV specificity was made for expanded NKG2C+ T cell clones.

This TCR came from a woman aged 18 to 35 in good health. J is TRBJ2-2 and V is TRBV27; TRBD1 agrees at 8 bases. Specimen: PBMCs. Written as DNA, the CDR3 is TGTGCCAGCAGTACTAGGAGACAGGGGCGGAACACCGGGGAGCTGTTTTTT. Translated, it gives CASSTRRQGRNTGELFF.